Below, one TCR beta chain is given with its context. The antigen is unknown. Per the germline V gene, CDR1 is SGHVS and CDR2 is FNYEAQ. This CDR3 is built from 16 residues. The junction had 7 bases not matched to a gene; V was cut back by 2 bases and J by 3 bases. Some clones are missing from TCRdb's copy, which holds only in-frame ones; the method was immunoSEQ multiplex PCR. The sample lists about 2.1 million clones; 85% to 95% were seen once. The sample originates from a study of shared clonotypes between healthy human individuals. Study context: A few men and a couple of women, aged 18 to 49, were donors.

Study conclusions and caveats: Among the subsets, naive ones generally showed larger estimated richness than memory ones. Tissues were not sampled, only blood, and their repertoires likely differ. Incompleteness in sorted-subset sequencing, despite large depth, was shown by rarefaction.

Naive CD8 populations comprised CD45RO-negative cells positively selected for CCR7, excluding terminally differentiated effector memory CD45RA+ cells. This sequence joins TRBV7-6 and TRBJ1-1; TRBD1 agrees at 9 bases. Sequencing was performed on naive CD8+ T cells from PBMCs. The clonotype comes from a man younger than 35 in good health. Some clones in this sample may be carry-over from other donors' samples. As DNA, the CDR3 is TGTGCCAGCAGCTTATCACAGGGGGCGAGGTACACTGAAGCTTTCTTT. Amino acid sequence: CASSLSQGARYTEAFF.